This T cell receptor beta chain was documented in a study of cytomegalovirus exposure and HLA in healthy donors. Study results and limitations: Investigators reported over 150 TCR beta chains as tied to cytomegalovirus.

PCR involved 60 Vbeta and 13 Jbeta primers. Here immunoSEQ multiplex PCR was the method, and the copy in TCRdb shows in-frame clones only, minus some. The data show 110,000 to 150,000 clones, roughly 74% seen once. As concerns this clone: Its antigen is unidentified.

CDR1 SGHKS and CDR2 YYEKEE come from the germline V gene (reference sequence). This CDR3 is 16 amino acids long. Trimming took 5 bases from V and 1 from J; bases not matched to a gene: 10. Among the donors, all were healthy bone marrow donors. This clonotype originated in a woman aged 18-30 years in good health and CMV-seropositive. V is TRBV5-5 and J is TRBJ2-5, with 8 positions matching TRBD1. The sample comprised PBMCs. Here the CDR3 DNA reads TGTGCCAGCAGTCAGGGTACAGGGGGTTCCCAAGAGACCCAGTACTTC. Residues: CASSQGTGGSQETQYF.